The source of this T cell receptor (beta chain) is a study of T cells in Graves' hyperthyroidism and ophthalmopathy. RNA transcripts yielded amplified TCR beta CDR3 regions. During a first-round RT-PCR of the TCR CDR3, the HTBI primer set was used. From the multiplex PCR reads, TCRdb called clonotypes with MiXCR, one entry per CDR3 protein. The data show hundreds of thousands of distinct CDR3 sequences, 30% to 40% seen once. As regards this clonotype: Antigen unknown.

PBMCs were sourced from roughly 9.1 ml fresh peripheral blood. General observations from the study: The model identified upcoming ophthalmopathy a median approximately 6.4 months ahead of onset. Separating ophthalmopathy from stable hyperthyroidism was achieved by a 13 V-J model.

The length of the CDR3 is 14 residues. From germline, CDR1 is SQVTM and CDR2 ANQGSEA. V trimming: 2 bases; J trimming: 8 bases; junction bases outside the gene matches: 5. J is TRBJ1-4 and V is TRBV29-1; 10 nucleotides line up with TRBD1. The receptor's source is a woman aged 40 to 55 with Graves' hyperthyroidism. Sequencing input: blood. The CDR3 loop reads CSVESGTGDEKLFF. The CDR3 DNA is TGCAGCGTTGAATCCGGGACAGGGGACGAAAAACTGTTTTTT. Full variable domain (rest looked up from reference TRBV29-1 and TRBJ1-4): SAVISQKPSRDICQRGTSLTIQCQVDSQVTMMFWYRQQPGQSLTLIATANQGSEATYESGFVIDKFPISRPNLTFSTLTVSNMSPEDSSIYLCSVESGTGDEKLFFGSGTQLSVL.